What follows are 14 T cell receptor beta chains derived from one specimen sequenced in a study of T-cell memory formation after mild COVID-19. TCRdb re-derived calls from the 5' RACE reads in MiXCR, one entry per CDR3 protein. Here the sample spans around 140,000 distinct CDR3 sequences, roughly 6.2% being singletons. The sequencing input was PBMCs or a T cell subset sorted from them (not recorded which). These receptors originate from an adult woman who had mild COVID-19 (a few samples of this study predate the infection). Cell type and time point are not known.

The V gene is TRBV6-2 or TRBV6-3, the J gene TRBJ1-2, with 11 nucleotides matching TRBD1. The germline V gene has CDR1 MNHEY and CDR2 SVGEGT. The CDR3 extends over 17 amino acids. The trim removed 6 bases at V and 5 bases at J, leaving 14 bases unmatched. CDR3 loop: CASSNDITGTGGYGYTF. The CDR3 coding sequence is TGTGCCAGCAGCAACGATATAACCGGGACAGGGGGATATGGCTACACCTTC.

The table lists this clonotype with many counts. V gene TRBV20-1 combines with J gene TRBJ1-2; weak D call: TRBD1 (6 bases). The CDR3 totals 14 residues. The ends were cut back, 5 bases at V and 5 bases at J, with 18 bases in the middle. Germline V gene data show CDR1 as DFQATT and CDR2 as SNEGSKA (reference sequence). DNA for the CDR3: TGCAGTGCTCCTTCGACAGGTCTAGGGTATGGCTACACCTTC. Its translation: CSAPSTGLGYGYTF.

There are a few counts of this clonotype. DNA for the CDR3: TGCAGTGCCCCGAACGCAGCGGGGTTAAAGACCCAGTACTTC. This translates into CSAPNAAGLKTQYF. This chain connects TRBV20-1 to TRBJ2-5, with TRBD2 identical over 7 bases. Trimming cost V 6 bases and J 6 bases; bases outside gene matches: 13. Germline assignment: CDR1 DFQATT and CDR2 SNEGSKA (reference sequence). The length of the CDR3 is 14 residues.

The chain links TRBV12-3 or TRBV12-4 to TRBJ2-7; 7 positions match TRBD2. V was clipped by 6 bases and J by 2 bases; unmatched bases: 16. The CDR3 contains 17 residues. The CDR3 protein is CASSTALAKVYTYEQYF. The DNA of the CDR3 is TGTGCCAGCAGCACCGCACTAGCGAAAGTTTATACCTACGAGCAGTACTTC.

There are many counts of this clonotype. For the CDR3, the DNA is TGTGCCACCAGTGAATCCCGACTTTTGCAAAAAAAAAATGAGCAGTTCTTC. As protein: CATSESRLLQKKNEQFF. This rearrangement joins TRBV24-1 to TRBJ2-1; D gene unclear. V lost 4 bases and J 7 bases, leaving 22 bases between the germline ends. Germline values: CDR1 KGHDR, CDR2 SFDVKD. The CDR3 totals 17 residues.

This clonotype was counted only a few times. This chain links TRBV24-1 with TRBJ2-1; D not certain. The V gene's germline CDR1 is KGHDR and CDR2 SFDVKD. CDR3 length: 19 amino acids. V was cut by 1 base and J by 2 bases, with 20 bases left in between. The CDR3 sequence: CATSDFSTGRVGPYNEQFF. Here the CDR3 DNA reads TGTGCCACCAGTGATTTCAGCACCGGCCGCGTGGGCCCCTACAATGAGCAGTTCTTC.

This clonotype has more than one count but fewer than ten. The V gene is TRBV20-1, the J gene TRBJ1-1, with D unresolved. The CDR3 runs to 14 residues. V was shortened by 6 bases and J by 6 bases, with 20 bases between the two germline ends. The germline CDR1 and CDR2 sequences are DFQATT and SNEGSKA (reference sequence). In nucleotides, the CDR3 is TGCAGTGCAGTCTTAGGTGGGCGCGTCGCTGAAGCTTTCTTT. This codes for CSAVLGGRVAEAFF.

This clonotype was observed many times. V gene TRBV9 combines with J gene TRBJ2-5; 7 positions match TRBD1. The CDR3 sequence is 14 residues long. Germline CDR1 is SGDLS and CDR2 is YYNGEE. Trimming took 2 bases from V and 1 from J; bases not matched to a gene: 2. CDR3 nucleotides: TGTGCCAGCAGCGTGAGGGGGCTCCAAGAGACCCAGTACTTC. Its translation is CASSVRGLQETQYF.

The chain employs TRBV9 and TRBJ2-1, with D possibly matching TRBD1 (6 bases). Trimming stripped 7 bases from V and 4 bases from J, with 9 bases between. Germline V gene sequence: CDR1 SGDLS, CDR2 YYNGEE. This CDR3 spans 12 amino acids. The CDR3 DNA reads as TGTGCCAGCGGGGGCCAGTACAATGAGCAGTTCTTC. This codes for CASGGQYNEQFF.

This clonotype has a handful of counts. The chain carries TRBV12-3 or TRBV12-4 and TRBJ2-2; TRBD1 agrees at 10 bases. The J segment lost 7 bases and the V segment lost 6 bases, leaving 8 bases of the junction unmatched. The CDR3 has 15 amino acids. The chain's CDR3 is CASSSRQGAGGELFF. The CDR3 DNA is TGTGCCAGCAGCTCAAGACAGGGGGCCGGCGGGGAGCTGTTTTTT.

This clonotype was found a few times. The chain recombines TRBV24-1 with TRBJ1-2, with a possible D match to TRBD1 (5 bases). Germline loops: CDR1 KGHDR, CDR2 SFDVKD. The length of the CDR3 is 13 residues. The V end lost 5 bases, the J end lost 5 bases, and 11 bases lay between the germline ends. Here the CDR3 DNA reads TGTGCCACCAGTGTATCGGAGGGGTATGGCTACACCTTC. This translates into CATSVSEGYGYTF.

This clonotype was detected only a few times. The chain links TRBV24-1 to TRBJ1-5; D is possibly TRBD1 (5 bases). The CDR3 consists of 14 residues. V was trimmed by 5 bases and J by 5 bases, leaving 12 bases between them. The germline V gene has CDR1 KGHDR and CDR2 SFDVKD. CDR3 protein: CATSARAFYQPQHF. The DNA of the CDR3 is TGTGCCACCAGTGCCAGGGCTTTTTATCAGCCCCAGCATTTT.

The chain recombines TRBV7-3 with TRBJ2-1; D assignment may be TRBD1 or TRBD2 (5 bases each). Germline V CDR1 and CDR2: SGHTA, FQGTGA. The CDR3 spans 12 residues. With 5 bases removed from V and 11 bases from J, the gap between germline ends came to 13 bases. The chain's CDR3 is CASSPRDGQQFF. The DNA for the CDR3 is TGTGCCAGCAGCCCCCGGGACGGGCAGCAGTTCTTC.

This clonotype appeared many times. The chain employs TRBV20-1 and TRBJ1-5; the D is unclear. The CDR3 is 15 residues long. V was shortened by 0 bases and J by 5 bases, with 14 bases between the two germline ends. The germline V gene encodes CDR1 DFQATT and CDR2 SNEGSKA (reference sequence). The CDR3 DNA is TGCAGTGCTAGAGATGGGAAGACACCTTATCAGCCCCAGCATTTT. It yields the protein CSARDGKTPYQPQHF.